This T cell receptor beta chain was found in a study of cytomegalovirus exposure and HLA in healthy donors. Study-wide results and caveats: Presence/absence analyses treated sequencing depth as roughly uniform across donors. For most TCR beta V segments, an earlier analysis put the productive rate at about 90% or about 30% of the time. The investigators catalogued 150 to 200 TCR beta chains as cytomegalovirus-associated. Later work associated approximately 17,000 TCR beta sequences with HLA alleles at 0.05 false discovery rate.

The CDR3 contains 11 residues. V was cut by 4 bases and J by 8 bases, with 10 bases left in between. From germline, CDR1 is SQVTM and CDR2 ANQGSEA. About this clone: Its antigen is still unknown.

PCR primers comprised 60 Vbeta and 13 Jbeta primers. The protocol was immunoSEQ multiplex PCR, while the TCRdb copy is restricted to in-frame clones and leaves out a portion. The repertoire holds 140,000 to 150,000 clones, with roughly 80% as singletons. This chain joins TRBV29-1 and TRBJ2-3, with D perhaps TRBD2 (6 bases). The source material was PBMCs. The TCR comes from a woman between 40 and 55 years old in good health and CMV-seropositive. Here the CDR3 DNA reads TGCAGCGTTGGAGCGGGTAGTACGCAGTATTTT. Encoded protein: CSVGAGSTQYF.